These T cell receptor beta chains were read from a single sample in a study of naive and memory T cell subsets. A single record per CDR3 protein comes from TCRdb applying MiXCR to the UMI-ligation and nested PCR reads. The sample carries about 85,000 distinct CDR3 sequences, about an eighth recorded once. Sequenced input: central memory CD4+ T cells from blood. The origin of the receptors is a human donor in good health. Both conserved end residues are part of each CDR3. D genes are given only for firm matches. Clone size is not always given. Where it is, it says once, few, many or a class for expanded clones.

TRBV4-2	-	TRBJ2-7	TRBD2	CASSLYTGTSETYEQYF	TGTGCCAGCAGCTTATATACCGGGACTAGCGAGACCTACGAGCAGTACTTC
TRBV29-1	few	TRBJ2-5	TRBD1	CSVESGGRETQYF	TGCAGCGTTGAATCAGGGGGCAGAGAGACCCAGTACTTC
TRBV21-1	-	TRBJ2-7	-	CASSKVRDRDPYEQYF	TGTGCCAGCAGCAAAGTACGGGACAGGGACCCCTACGAGCAGTACTTC
TRBV7-8	few	TRBJ2-7	TRBD2	CASRQGLAGPGRSYEQYF	TGTGCCAGCAGACAGGGACTAGCGGGTCCCGGCCGCTCCTACGAGCAGTACTTC
TRBV7-3	few	TRBJ1-5	-	CASSIQGNSNQPQHF	TGTGCCAGCAGCATACAGGGTAATAGCAATCAGCCCCAGCATTTT
TRBV30	many	TRBJ1-1	-	CAWSQTGAEAFF	TGTGCCTGGAGTCAGACGGGGGCTGAAGCTTTCTTT
TRBV10-3	-	TRBJ2-2	TRBD1	CAIRGQTDDTGELFF	TGTGCCATCAGGGGACAGACAGATGACACCGGGGAGCTGTTTTTT
TRBV11-3	-	TRBJ2-3	-	CASSPARGDTQYF	TGTGCCAGCAGCCCCGCAAGAGGGGATACGCAGTATTTT
TRBV7-2	-	TRBJ2-7	TRBD1	CASSTRQGTGYEQYF	TGTGCCAGCAGCACCAGACAGGGCACGGGGTACGAGCAGTACTTC
TRBV2	many	TRBJ2-3	TRBD2	CASSTKLAGGSEQYF	TGTGCCAGCAGTACTAAACTAGCGGGAGGGTCCGAGCAGTATTTT
TRBV7-2	few	TRBJ2-5	TRBD1	CASSRPGGQETQYF	TGTGCCAGCAGCCGCCCAGGGGGTCAAGAGACCCAGTACTTC
TRBV29-1	-	TRBJ2-1	TRBD1	CSVEDMGRGTGGYNEQFF	TGCAGCGTTGAAGATATGGGGAGGGGGACAGGGGGCTACAATGAGCAGTTCTTC
TRBV29-1	-	TRBJ2-2	TRBD1	CSVVSPKGQGKGLFF	TGCAGCGTTGTTTCCCCCAAGGGACAGGGAAAGGGGCTGTTTTTT
TRBV28	-	TRBJ2-4	TRBD2	CASSPSLAGGLAKNIQYF	TGTGCCAGCAGCCCGTCACTAGCGGGAGGACTTGCCAAAAACATTCAGTACTTC
TRBV20-1	few	TRBJ2-5	-	CSARLGSGSQETQYF	TGCAGTGCTAGACTAGGATCTGGGTCACAAGAGACCCAGTACTTC
TRBV12-3/TRBV12-4	few	TRBJ1-2	TRBD1	CASSFQGAADYGYTF	TGTGCCAGCAGTTTCCAGGGGGCTGCGGACTATGGCTACACCTTC
TRBV20-1	-	TRBJ2-7	TRBD1	CSASRSRGRGYEQYF	TGCAGTGCTAGTAGGTCGAGGGGGCGCGGGTACGAGCAGTACTTC
TRBV11-2	many	TRBJ2-7	-	CASSFGQGPGSSFF	TGTGCCAGCAGCTTTGGTCAGGGGCCGGGAAGTTCCTTCTTC
TRBV12-3/TRBV12-4	few	TRBJ2-2	TRBD1	CASSLVGQGNAGELFF	TGTGCCAGCAGTTTAGTAGGACAGGGTAATGCCGGGGAGCTGTTTTTT
TRBV11-2	-	TRBJ2-7	-	CASSLSRADPYEQYF	TGTGCCAGCAGCTTAAGCAGGGCCGATCCCTACGAGCAGTACTTC
TRBV7-8	many	TRBJ1-1	-	CASSLVTGWVTEAFF	TGTGCCAGCAGCTTAGTAACAGGGTGGGTCACTGAAGCTTTCTTT
TRBV7-2	few	TRBJ2-2	-	CASSPGGSANTGELFF	TGTGCCAGCAGCCCAGGCGGCTCCGCGAACACCGGGGAGCTGTTTTTT
TRBV29-1	few	TRBJ2-5	-	CSVDQAAAETQYF	TGCAGCGTTGACCAGGCGGCCGCGGAGACCCAGTACTTC
TRBV30	few	TRBJ2-2	TRBD2	CAWSVFLAGTGELFF	TGTGCCTGGAGTGTCTTCCTAGCGGGAACCGGGGAGCTGTTTTTT
TRBV12-3/TRBV12-4	-	TRBJ2-2	-	CASSLRGQRIGGELFF	TGTGCCAGCAGTTTACGAGGACAGAGGATCGGCGGGGAGCTGTTTTTT
TRBV12-3/TRBV12-4	-	TRBJ1-5	TRBD1	CASRGQGDQPQHF	TGTGCCAGCAGGGGACAGGGGGATCAGCCCCAGCATTTT
TRBV29-1	many	TRBJ2-1	-	CSVEKSYNEQFF	TGCAGCGTTGAAAAAAGCTACAATGAGCAGTTCTTC
TRBV20-1	-	TRBJ1-1	-	CSAKASLNTEAFF	TGCAGTGCTAAAGCCTCACTGAACACTGAAGCTTTCTTT
TRBV5-1	many	TRBJ2-1	-	CASSLDGDPYNEQFF	TGCGCCAGCAGCTTGGATGGGGACCCCTACAATGAGCAGTTCTTC
TRBV27	-	TRBJ2-7	-	CASSFLLGDSSYEQYF	TGTGCCAGCAGTTTCTTGTTGGGGGATAGCTCCTACGAGCAGTACTTC
TRBV29-1	few	TRBJ1-2	-	CSVELGVCSDGYTF	TGCAGCGTTGAACTGGGGGTTTGTAGCGATGGCTACACCTTC
TRBV5-4	many	TRBJ2-5	TRBD2	CASSLGLADETQYF	TGTGCCAGCAGCTTGGGACTAGCGGATGAGACCCAGTACTTC